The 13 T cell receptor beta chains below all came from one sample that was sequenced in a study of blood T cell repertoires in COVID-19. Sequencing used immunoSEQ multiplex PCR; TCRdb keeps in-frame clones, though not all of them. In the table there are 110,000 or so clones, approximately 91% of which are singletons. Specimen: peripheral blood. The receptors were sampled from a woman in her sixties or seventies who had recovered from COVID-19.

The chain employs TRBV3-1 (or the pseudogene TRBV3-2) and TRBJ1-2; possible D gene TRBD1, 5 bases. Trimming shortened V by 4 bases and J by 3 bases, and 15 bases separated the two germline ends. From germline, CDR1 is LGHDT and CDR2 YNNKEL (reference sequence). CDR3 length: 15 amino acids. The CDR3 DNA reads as TGTGCCAGCAGCCGGCGACAGCATCAGTACTATGGCTACACCTTC. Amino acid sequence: CASSRRQHQYYGYTF.

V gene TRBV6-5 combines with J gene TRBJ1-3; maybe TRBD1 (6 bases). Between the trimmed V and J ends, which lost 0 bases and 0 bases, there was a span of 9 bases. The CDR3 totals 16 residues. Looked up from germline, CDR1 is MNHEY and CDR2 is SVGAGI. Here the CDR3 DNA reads TGTGCCAGCAGTTACTCGCGGACAGTCTCTGGAAACACCATATATTTT. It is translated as CASSYSRTVSGNTIYF.

The CDR3 sequence is CASSPRQEGGYGYTF. CDR3 nucleotide sequence: TGCGCCAGCAGCCCCCGACAGGAAGGGGGTTATGGCTACACCTTC. The J gene is TRBJ1-2, the V gene TRBV4-3; weak D call: TRBD1 (6 bases). CDR1 and CDR2 from the germline V gene are LGHNA and YSLEER. The CDR3 loop spans 15 amino acids. Trimming removed 4 bases at V and 5 bases at J, with 17 bases between.

This CDR3 is CASSQPGLASDTQYF. DNA of the CDR3: TGTGCCAGCAGTCAACCGGGACTAGCGAGCGATACGCAGTATTTT. The chain is built from TRBV28 and TRBJ2-3; 10 bases line up with TRBD2. CDR1 and CDR2 (germline): MDHEN, SYDVKM. The CDR3 has 15 residues. J was trimmed by 6 bases and V by 5 bases; bases with no gene match: 8.

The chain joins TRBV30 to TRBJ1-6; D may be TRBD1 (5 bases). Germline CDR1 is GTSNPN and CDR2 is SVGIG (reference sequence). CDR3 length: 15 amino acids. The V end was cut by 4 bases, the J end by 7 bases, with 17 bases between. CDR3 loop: CAWTIGGVGNSPLHF. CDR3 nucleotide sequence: TGTGCCTGGACTATCGGGGGGGTTGGGAATTCACCCCTCCACTTT.

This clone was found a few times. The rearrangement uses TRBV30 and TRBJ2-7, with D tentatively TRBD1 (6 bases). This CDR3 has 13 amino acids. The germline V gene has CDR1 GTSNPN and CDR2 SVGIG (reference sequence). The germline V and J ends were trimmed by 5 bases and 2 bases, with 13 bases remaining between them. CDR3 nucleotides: TGTGCCTGGGGGGTTGGACAGCCCTACGAGCAGTACTTC. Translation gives CAWGVGQPYEQYF.

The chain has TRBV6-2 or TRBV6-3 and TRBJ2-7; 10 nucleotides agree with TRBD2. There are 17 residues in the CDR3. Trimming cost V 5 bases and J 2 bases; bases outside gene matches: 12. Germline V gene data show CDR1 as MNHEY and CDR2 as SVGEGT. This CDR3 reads CASSRRVTSGVAYEQYF. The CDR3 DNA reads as TGTGCCAGCAGTAGACGGGTCACTAGCGGGGTAGCCTACGAGCAGTACTTC.

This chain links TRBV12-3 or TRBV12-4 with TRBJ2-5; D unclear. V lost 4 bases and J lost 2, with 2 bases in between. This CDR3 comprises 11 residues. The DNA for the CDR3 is TGTGCCAGCAGTTCACAAGAGACCCAGTACTTC. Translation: CASSSQETQYF.

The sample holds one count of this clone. CDR3 in DNA: TGTGCCAGTAGTATGGGCCACAGACAGGGCAATCAGCCCCAGCATTTT. This gives the protein CASSMGHRQGNQPQHF. The rearrangement joins TRBV19 to TRBJ1-5; tentatively, D is TRBD1 (6 bases). This CDR3 is 16 amino acids long. Trimming left V 3 bases short and J 2 bases short, with 14 bases between. Germline V gene sequence: CDR1 LNHDA, CDR2 SQIVND (reference sequence).

CDR3 bases: TGTGCCATCAGTGATGTGACTGTGGGTGGCTACAATGAGCAGTTCTTC. Its protein product is CAISDVTVGGYNEQFF. The chain links TRBV10-3 to TRBJ2-1; D remains unclear. This CDR3 region has 16 residues. Looked up from germline, CDR1 is ENHRY and CDR2 is SYGVKD. V was trimmed by 3 bases and J by 3 bases, leaving 15 bases between them.

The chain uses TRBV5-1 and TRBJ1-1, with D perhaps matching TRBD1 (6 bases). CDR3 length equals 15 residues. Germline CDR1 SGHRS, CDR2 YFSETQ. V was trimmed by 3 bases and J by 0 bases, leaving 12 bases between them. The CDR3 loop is CASSSGQRLNTEAFF. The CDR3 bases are TGCGCCAGCAGCTCAGGACAGAGACTGAACACTGAAGCTTTCTTT.

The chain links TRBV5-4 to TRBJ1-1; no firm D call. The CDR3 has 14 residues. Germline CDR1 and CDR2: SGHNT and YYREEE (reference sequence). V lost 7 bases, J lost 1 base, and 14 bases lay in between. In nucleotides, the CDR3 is TGTGCCAGCTTCTTCTTTCAGGCGAACACTGAAGCTTTCTTT. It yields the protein CASFFFQANTEAFF. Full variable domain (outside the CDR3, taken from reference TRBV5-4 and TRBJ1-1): ETGVTQSPTHLIKTRGQQVTLRCSSQSGHNTVSWYQQALGQGPQFIFQYYREEENGRGNFPPRFSGLQFPNYSSELNVNALELDDSALYLCASFFFQANTEAFFGQGTRLTVV.

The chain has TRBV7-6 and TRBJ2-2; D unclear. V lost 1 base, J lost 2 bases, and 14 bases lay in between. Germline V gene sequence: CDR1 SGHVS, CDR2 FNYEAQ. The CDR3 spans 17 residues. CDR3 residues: CASSLEFPSANTGELFF. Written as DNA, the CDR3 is TGTGCCAGCAGCTTAGAATTCCCCAGCGCTAACACCGGGGAGCTGTTTTTT.